These T cell receptor beta chains were read from a single sample in a study of PD-1 blockade in classical Hodgkin lymphoma. The method was immunoSEQ multiplex PCR; TCRdb's version includes in-frame clones alone and lacks a portion of them. In the table there are 31,000 or so clones, 85% to 90% of which are singletons. The sequenced sample was CD4+ T cells from blood, obtained at baseline. The source is a human donor with classical Hodgkin lymphoma. The CDR3 runs from the conserved cysteine through the conserved F or W. Each record gives: CDR3 length, J gene, clone size, V gene, D gene, CDR3 DNA, CDR3 protein. D genes are given only for firm matches. Not all rows give a size; the values are once, few, many and, for expanded clones, a class.

cdr3_length: 15; j_call: TRBJ2-1; clone_size: few; v_call: TRBV5-4; d_call: TRBD2; cdr3_nt: TGTGCCAGCAGCACTAGCGGGAGGGCCTACAATGAGCAGTTCTTC; cdr3_aa: CASSTSGRAYNEQFF
cdr3_length: 14; j_call: TRBJ1-2; clone_size: once; v_call: TRBV19; d_call: -; cdr3_nt: TGTGCCAGTAGTATCGGGATTACAACATATGGCTACACCTTC; cdr3_aa: CASSIGITTYGYTF
cdr3_length: 13; j_call: TRBJ2-5; clone_size: once; v_call: TRBV2; d_call: -; cdr3_nt: TGTGCCAGCAGTGAGACTAGTCTGAAGACCCAGTACTTC; cdr3_aa: CASSETSLKTQYF
cdr3_length: 12; j_call: TRBJ1-4; clone_size: -; v_call: TRBV29-1; d_call: -; cdr3_nt: TGCAGCGTCCTGGCAGGGTATGAAAAACTGTTTTTT; cdr3_aa: CSVLAGYEKLFF
cdr3_length: 14; j_call: TRBJ2-7; clone_size: -; v_call: TRBV2; d_call: TRBD1; cdr3_nt: TGTGCCAGCAGGGGGGACAGGGAAAGAGGCGAGCAGTACTTC; cdr3_aa: CASRGDRERGEQYF
cdr3_length: 11; j_call: TRBJ2-3; clone_size: -; v_call: TRBV18; d_call: -; cdr3_nt: TGTGCCAGCTCACCTGGAGATACGCAGTATTTT; cdr3_aa: CASSPGDTQYF
cdr3_length: 14; j_call: TRBJ1-5; clone_size: -; v_call: TRBV7-8; d_call: TRBD1; cdr3_nt: TGTGCCAGCAGCGCTACAGGGGCCAATCAGCCCCAGCATTTT; cdr3_aa: CASSATGANQPQHF
cdr3_length: 13; j_call: TRBJ2-7; clone_size: -; v_call: TRBV28; d_call: -; cdr3_nt: TGTGCCAGCAGTTCCCTAGCCCCCTACGAGCAGTACTTC; cdr3_aa: CASSSLAPYEQYF
cdr3_length: 16; j_call: TRBJ1-1; clone_size: -; v_call: TRBV5-1; d_call: -; cdr3_nt: TGCGCCAGCAGCCTAGGGCAGGGCGGGGTGAACACTGAAGCTTTCTTT; cdr3_aa: CASSLGQGGVNTEAFF
cdr3_length: 19; j_call: TRBJ2-3; clone_size: -; v_call: TRBV12-2; d_call: -; cdr3_nt: TGTGCAAGTCGCTTAGTCAAGCGAGGCCTAGCGGGAAGAACTGATACGCAGTATTTT; cdr3_aa: CASRLVKRGLAGRTDTQYF
cdr3_length: 14; j_call: TRBJ2-1; clone_size: -; v_call: TRBV30; d_call: TRBD2; cdr3_nt: TGTGCCTCAACTAGCGGGAGCTCCTACAATGAGCAGTTCTTC; cdr3_aa: CASTSGSSYNEQFF